This TCR beta chain was captured in a study of blood T cell repertoires in COVID-19. Assay used: immunoSEQ multiplex PCR; TCRdb lists only in-frame clones, some missing. Among about 82,000 clones listed, around 82% were seen once. The CDR3 runs 15 residues. From germline, CDR1 is SGHNT and CDR2 YYREEE (reference sequence). The junction had 1 base not matched to a gene; V was cut back by 0 bases and J by 3 bases. The chain employs TRBV5-4 and TRBJ2-7; TRBD2 aligns across 12 bases. This TCR derives from a man aged 55 to 70 with COVID-19, enrolled during active disease. Sequencing was performed on peripheral blood. In DNA form, the CDR3 reads TGTGCCAGCAGCTTGGGACTAGCGGGAGACTACGAGCAGTACTTC. Encoded protein: CASSLGLAGDYEQYF.